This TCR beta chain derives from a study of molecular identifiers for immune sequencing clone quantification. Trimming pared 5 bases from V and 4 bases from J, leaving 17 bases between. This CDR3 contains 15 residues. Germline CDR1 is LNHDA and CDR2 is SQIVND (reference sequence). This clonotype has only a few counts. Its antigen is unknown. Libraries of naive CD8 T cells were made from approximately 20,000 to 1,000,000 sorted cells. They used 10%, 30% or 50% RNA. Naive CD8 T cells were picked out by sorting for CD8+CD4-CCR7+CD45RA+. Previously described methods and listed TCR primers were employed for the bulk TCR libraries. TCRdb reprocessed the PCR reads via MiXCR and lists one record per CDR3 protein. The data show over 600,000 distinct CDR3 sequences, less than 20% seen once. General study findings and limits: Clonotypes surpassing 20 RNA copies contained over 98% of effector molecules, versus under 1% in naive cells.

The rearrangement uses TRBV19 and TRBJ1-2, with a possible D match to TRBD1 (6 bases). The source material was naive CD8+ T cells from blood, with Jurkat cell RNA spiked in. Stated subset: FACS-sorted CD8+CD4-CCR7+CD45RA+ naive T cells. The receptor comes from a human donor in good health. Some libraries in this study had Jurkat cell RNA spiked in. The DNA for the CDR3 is TGTGCCAGTAGTCCAGAGGGACATTACAGCTATGGCTACACCTTC. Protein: CASSPEGHYSYGYTF.